This T cell receptor (beta chain) comes out of a study of T cells after posttransplantation cyclophosphamide. Regarding the study as a whole: Tissue-infiltrating T cells from skin or gut overlapped little with blood T cells. Donor-recipient repertoire similarity was low at 1-2 months, rising over year one. Recipient CMV seropositivity and CMV reactivation strongly tracked TRB clonality.

Method: immunoSEQ multiplex PCR; TCRdb's copy keeps in-frame clones and lacks some. This sample has 40,000 to 55,000 clones and no singletons, with 2.2% in the ten largest. Peripheral blood was collected from the related graft donor on the marrow donation day. Ten or more counts support this clone. Its specificity is not known. Sequenced material: PBMCs. The TCR was taken from a man aged 35-49 years in good health, CMV-negative, and a related stem cell transplant donor.

CDR3 in amino acids: CSGSSYNEQFF. The DNA for the CDR3 is TGCAGCGGCAGCTCCTACAATGAGCAGTTCTTC. This chain uses TRBV29-1 with TRBJ2-1, with D hard to call. Trimming pared 7 bases from V and 0 bases from J, leaving 4 bases between. CDR3 length: 11 amino acids. The V gene's germline CDR1 is SQVTM and CDR2 ANQGSEA.